The rows below give T cell receptor beta chains drawn from one sample of a study of PD-1 blockade in classical Hodgkin lymphoma. Repertoires were generated with immunoSEQ multiplex PCR, while TCRdb's copy carries only in-frame clones and drops some. The table has approximately 90,000 clones, around nine tenths seen once; the top ten hold approximately 2.4%. This material consisted of peripheral blood mononuclear cells (PBMCs), taken before the second cycle of nivolumab. These receptors all come from a human donor with classical Hodgkin lymphoma. CDR3s include the opening cysteine and the closing phenylalanine or tryptophan. Fields, in order: D gene, V gene, J gene, CDR3 protein. A D gene is named only where the DNA matches it firmly.

d_gene: NA
v_gene: TRBV11-1
j_gene: TRBJ2-5
CDR3aa: CASSLINQETQYF

d_gene: NA
v_gene: TRBV18
j_gene: TRBJ1-1
CDR3aa: CASSPIVQGLNTEAFF

d_gene: NA
v_gene: TRBV4-1
j_gene: TRBJ1-2
CDR3aa: CASSQDPRWGYTF

d_gene: TRBD2
v_gene: TRBV9
j_gene: TRBJ2-6
CDR3aa: CASSVNLGTSGRETYSGANVLTF

d_gene: TRBD1
v_gene: TRBV12-5
j_gene: TRBJ2-7
CDR3aa: CASGLVRDRGHEQYF

d_gene: TRBD1
v_gene: TRBV7-8
j_gene: TRBJ2-5
CDR3aa: CASSDATGWSETQYF

d_gene: TRBD2
v_gene: TRBV29-1
j_gene: TRBJ2-1
CDR3aa: CSVALAGGPNEQFF

d_gene: NA
v_gene: TRBV7-3
j_gene: TRBJ2-3
CDR3aa: CASSLERDTQYF

d_gene: TRBD1
v_gene: TRBV15
j_gene: TRBJ1-1
CDR3aa: CATSRDWAGGDTEAFF

d_gene: TRBD1
v_gene: TRBV6-5
j_gene: TRBJ1-4
CDR3aa: CASRTQGRDEKLFF

d_gene: TRBD1
v_gene: TRBV30
j_gene: TRBJ1-5
CDR3aa: CAWSAGTGVPPRHF

d_gene: NA
v_gene: TRBV28
j_gene: TRBJ2-7
CDR3aa: CASSPLLKGEQYF

d_gene: TRBD1
v_gene: TRBV11-2
j_gene: TRBJ1-4
CDR3aa: CASSKNPGQGGEKLFF

d_gene: TRBD1
v_gene: TRBV6-5
j_gene: TRBJ2-7
CDR3aa: CASKVDRGLYEQYF

d_gene: TRBD2
v_gene: TRBV14
j_gene: TRBJ2-7
CDR3aa: CASSPSGLAYEQYF

d_gene: NA
v_gene: TRBV28
j_gene: TRBJ2-2
CDR3aa: CASSKDDKNTGELFF

d_gene: NA
v_gene: TRBV7-9
j_gene: TRBJ2-1
CDR3aa: CASSFGRDNEQFF

d_gene: NA
v_gene: TRBV6-1
j_gene: TRBJ2-5
CDR3aa: CASSEAQAQETQYF

d_gene: NA
v_gene: TRBV5-1
j_gene: TRBJ1-3
CDR3aa: CASSPGQFSGNTIYF

d_gene: NA
v_gene: TRBV10-1
j_gene: TRBJ1-1
CDR3aa: CASSESTGAEAFF

d_gene: NA
v_gene: TRBV2
j_gene: TRBJ2-1
CDR3aa: CASSDRTDEKQFF

d_gene: TRBD1
v_gene: TRBV9
j_gene: TRBJ2-5
CDR3aa: CASSVAPTGSFQETQYF

d_gene: TRBD2
v_gene: TRBV19
j_gene: TRBJ2-5
CDR3aa: CASSRTSGRAIETQYF

d_gene: TRBD2
v_gene: TRBV5-1
j_gene: TRBJ2-1
CDR3aa: CASSFGEGPYNEQFF

d_gene: NA
v_gene: TRBV5-1
j_gene: TRBJ2-5
CDR3aa: CASSLAGAGARVETQYF

d_gene: TRBD1
v_gene: TRBV7-9
j_gene: TRBJ2-3
CDR3aa: CASSSRGQFRHTDTQYF

d_gene: TRBD1
v_gene: TRBV10-1
j_gene: TRBJ2-2
CDR3aa: CASSRTGASGELFF

d_gene: NA
v_gene: TRBV19
j_gene: TRBJ2-7
CDR3aa: CASSIGTRYEQYF

d_gene: TRBD2
v_gene: TRBV6-5
j_gene: TRBJ2-2
CDR3aa: CASRIWEGNTGELFF

d_gene: NA
v_gene: TRBV4-1
j_gene: TRBJ1-1
CDR3aa: CASSQGGNTEAFF

d_gene: NA
v_gene: TRBV10-2
j_gene: TRBJ2-7
CDR3aa: CASSVSSLGYEQYF

d_gene: TRBD2
v_gene: TRBV7-6
j_gene: TRBJ2-5
CDR3aa: CASSLGGRAVRETQYF

d_gene: NA
v_gene: TRBV5-6
j_gene: TRBJ1-3
CDR3aa: CASSFFQGPGNTIYF

d_gene: NA
v_gene: TRBV7-3
j_gene: TRBJ1-1
CDR3aa: CASTLGPNTEAFF

d_gene: TRBD1
v_gene: TRBV15
j_gene: TRBJ1-2
CDR3aa: CATSPSRRDSALGTF

d_gene: TRBD2
v_gene: TRBV18
j_gene: TRBJ2-3
CDR3aa: CASSLGTSGWEADTQYF

d_gene: NA
v_gene: TRBV28
j_gene: TRBJ1-5
CDR3aa: CASSPDRLNQPQHF

d_gene: NA
v_gene: TRBV15
j_gene: TRBJ1-1
CDR3aa: CATSRDTSPLTFF

d_gene: TRBD1
v_gene: TRBV6-5
j_gene: TRBJ2-7
CDR3aa: CASSWTGQGGYEQYF

d_gene: NA
v_gene: TRBV6-1
j_gene: TRBJ2-2
CDR3aa: CASRLSGSGELFF

d_gene: NA
v_gene: TRBV12-5
j_gene: TRBJ2-7
CDR3aa: CASGQAGRAYEQYF

d_gene: TRBD1
v_gene: TRBV6-1
j_gene: TRBJ2-3
CDR3aa: CASSDGTGYRDTQYF

d_gene: TRBD2
v_gene: TRBV6-4
j_gene: TRBJ2-1
CDR3aa: CASSQTSGRPYNEQFF

d_gene: TRBD1
v_gene: TRBV6-5
j_gene: TRBJ1-1
CDR3aa: CASSYSQTGGTEAFF